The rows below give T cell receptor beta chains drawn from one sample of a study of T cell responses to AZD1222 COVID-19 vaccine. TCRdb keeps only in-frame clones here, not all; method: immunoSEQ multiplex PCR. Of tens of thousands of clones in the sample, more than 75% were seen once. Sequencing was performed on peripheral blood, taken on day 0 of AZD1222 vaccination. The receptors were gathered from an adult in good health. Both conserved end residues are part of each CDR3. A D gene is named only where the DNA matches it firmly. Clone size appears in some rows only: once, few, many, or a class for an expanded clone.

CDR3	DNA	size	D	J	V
CVRSARTSGFSTDTQYF	TGTGTCAGAAGCGCGCGGACTAGCGGCTTCTCTACAGATACGCAGTATTTT	once	-	TRBJ2-3	TRBV7-5
CASSFQPNTEAFF	TGTGCCAGCAGCTTCCAGCCGAACACTGAAGCTTTCTTT	-	-	TRBJ1-1	TRBV5-5
CASSVGRDTSYTQYF	TGTGCCAGCAGCGTAGGTCGGGACACCTCATATACGCAGTATTTT	-	-	TRBJ2-3	TRBV9
CASSLNVEAFF	TGTGCCAGCAGCCTGAATGTGGAGGCTTTCTTT	few	-	TRBJ1-1	TRBV11-2
CASSSDRDEEKLFF	TGTGCCAGTAGTTCAGACAGGGACGAGGAAAAACTGTTTTTT	-	TRBD1	TRBJ1-4	TRBV19
CASSSPWVAGGLGEQFF	TGTGCCAGCAGTTCCCCCTGGGTGGCAGGGGGCCTCGGTGAGCAGTTCTTC	-	TRBD1	TRBJ2-1	TRBV28
CASSNWDRVTEAFF	TGTGCCAGCAGCAACTGGGACAGGGTCACTGAAGCTTTCTTT	-	TRBD1	TRBJ1-1	TRBV7-8
CASLRETGVGELFF	TGTGCCAGCCTACGGGAAACGGGGGTCGGGGAGCTGTTTTTT	-	-	TRBJ2-2	TRBV6-5
CASSETIGNRGKTGNTIYF	TGTGCCAGCTCAGAAACCATAGGAAACAGGGGGAAAACTGGAAACACCATATATTTT	-	TRBD1	TRBJ1-3	TRBV18
CASSSSGGNEAFF	TGTGCCAGCAGCTCTTCTGGGGGAAATGAAGCTTTCTTT	few	-	TRBJ1-1	TRBV7-2
CASSREAIPTDTQYF	TGTGCCAGCAGCCGGGAAGCCATCCCCACAGATACGCAGTATTTT	-	-	TRBJ2-3	TRBV3-1/TRBV3-2